This T cell receptor (beta chain) was obtained from a study of immune evolution from preneoplasia to lung adenocarcinoma. General study points: Later-stage lesions appeared to have more T cells, more diversity, less clonality. Normal lung had the highest top T cell clone frequencies.

Histologic diagnosis was independently verified by two lung pathologists. TCRdb keeps only in-frame clones here, not all; method: immunoSEQ multiplex PCR. The sample lists some 11,000 clones; approximately 83% were seen once. Per germline, CDR1 KGHSH and CDR2 LQKENI. Trimming left V 1 base short and J 3 bases short, with 14 bases between. This CDR3 has 16 amino acids. There are a few counts of this clone. Its matching antigen is unknown. This chain connects TRBV18 to TRBJ2-3; D is uncertain. This receptor was taken from a person aged 55-75 years with lung adenocarcinoma. Some clones in this sample may be carry-over from other donors' samples. Sequences were obtained from FFPE normal lung tissue adjacent to the tumor. The DNA for the CDR3 is TGTGCCAGCTCACCACGCGGAAGCATCGCGACAGATACGCAGTATTTT. Its protein product is CASSPRGSIATDTQYF.